The 9 T cell receptor beta chains below were found in one sample sequenced in a study of blood T cell repertoires in COVID-19. Here immunoSEQ multiplex PCR was the method, and the copy in TCRdb shows in-frame clones only, minus some. Of about 220,000 clones in the sample, almost 85% were seen once. Sample: peripheral blood. These receptors all come from a woman aged 70 to 79 with COVID-19, enrolled during active disease.

This sequence joins TRBV9 and TRBJ1-1; a weak D match, TRBD1 (6 bases). Trimming took off 4 bases at V and 3 bases at J, with 13 bases between the two ends. CDR3 length equals 14 residues. CDR1 and CDR2 from the germline V gene are SGDLS and YYNGEE. As DNA, the CDR3 is TGTGCCAGCAGCCCAGGGGATAGAGACACTGAAGCTTTCTTT. This codes for CASSPGDRDTEAFF. Full variable domain (rest looked up from reference TRBV9 and TRBJ1-1): DSGVTQTPKHLITATGQRVTLRCSPRSGDLSVYWYQQSLDQGLQFLIQYYNGEERAKGNILERFSAQQFPDLHSELNLSSLELGDSALYFCASSPGDRDTEAFFGQGTRLTVV.

This clone was seen a few times. The CDR3 bases are TGTGCCAGTAGTCCACAGACATCCTCCTACGAGCAGTACTTC. It specifies CASSPQTSSYEQYF. This chain connects TRBV19 to TRBJ2-7; D remains ambiguous. The CDR3 is 14 residues long. Germline CDR1 LNHDA, CDR2 SQIVND (reference sequence). V dropped 5 bases and J dropped 0 bases, with 11 bases sitting between them.

The chain recombines TRBV9 with TRBJ2-3; 9 nucleotides agree with TRBD2. The CDR3 is made up of 16 amino acids. The V gene end was trimmed by 0 bases and the J gene end by 7 bases; junction bases not matched to a gene: 9. Germline V lookup: CDR1 SGDLS, CDR2 YYNGEE. Here the CDR3 DNA reads TGTGCCAGCAGCGTAGTCCCTAGCGGGGCTTGGAATACGCAGTATTTT. Translation gives CASSVVPSGAWNTQYF.

The chain uses TRBV4-2 and TRBJ1-6, with 7 bases identical to TRBD1. The CDR3 is 15 amino acids. Trimming at V came to 4 bases and at J to 3 bases, leaving 3 bases not matched to a gene. The germline gives CDR1 LGHNA, CDR2 YNFKEQ. In DNA, the CDR3 is TGTGCCAGCAGCCGGGACAGCTTCTATAATTCACCCCTCCACTTT. This encodes CASSRDSFYNSPLHF.

The rearrangement uses TRBV4-2 and TRBJ1-4; weak D call: TRBD1 (6 bases). V was trimmed by 1 base and J by 8 bases, leaving 14 bases between them. In germline, CDR1 is LGHNA, CDR2 YNFKEQ. The CDR3 is made up of 15 amino acids. This CDR3 is CASSQAPGASEKLFF. In DNA, the CDR3 is TGTGCCAGCAGCCAAGCACCAGGGGCTTCCGAAAAACTGTTTTTT.

Only one count was recorded for this clone. The gene calls are TRBV4-3 and TRBJ1-2; 7 nucleotides align to TRBD1. The CDR3 totals 15 residues. V dropped 0 bases and J dropped 7; count of bases not matched to a gene: 8. Germline CDR1 and CDR2: LGHNA and YSLEER. The CDR3 DNA reads as TGCGCCAGCAGCCAAGATGGGACAGTGAAGGGTGGCTACACCTTC. It translates to CASSQDGTVKGGYTF.

This chain links TRBV7-2 with TRBJ1-2, with D perhaps matching TRBD1 (6 bases). The CDR3 covers 15 residues. The V and J ends lost 2 bases and 4 bases respectively, with 14 bases between them. Germline V gene sequence: CDR1 SGHTA, CDR2 FQGNSA. The CDR3 nucleotides read TGTGCCAGCAGCTTAAGACTGACAGGATCCTATGGCTACACCTTC. Translating it yields CASSLRLTGSYGYTF. The complete variable domain, with remaining parts taken from reference TRBV7-2 and TRBJ1-2, reads GAGVSQSPSNKVTEKGKDVELRCDPISGHTALYWYRQSLGQGLEFLIYFQGNSAPDKSGLPSDRFSAERTGGSVSTLTIQRTQQEDSAVYLCASSLRLTGSYGYTFGSGTRLTVV.

The chain carries TRBV18 and TRBJ2-7; TRBD1 might be the D (7 bases). The CDR3 loop spans 17 amino acids. In germline, CDR1 is KGHSH, CDR2 LQKENI. V was shortened by 4 bases and J by 3 bases, with 22 bases between the two germline ends. CDR3 DNA sequence: TGTGCCAGCTCACAACAGGGGACCCACGGGGGATTCTACGAGCAGTACTTC. Its protein is CASSQQGTHGGFYEQYF. Using reference TRBV18 and TRBJ2-7 for the parts outside the CDR3, the full variable domain is NAGVMQNPRHLVRRRGQEARLRCSPMKGHSHVYWYRQLPEEGLKFMVYLQKENIIDESGMPKERFSAEFPKEGPSILRIQQVVRGDSAAYFCASSQQGTHGGFYEQYFGPGTRLTVT.

With respect to this clone: Mismatch with germline at one junction end may stem from a read error. The gene calls are TRBV14 and TRBJ2-7; 11 nucleotides align to TRBD2. This CDR3 is built from 15 residues. Germline CDR1 SGHDN, CDR2 FVKESK. CDR3 sequence: CASSQLLSTSGKWHF. CDR3 DNA: TGTGCCAGCAGCCAACTACTTTCGACTAGCGGGAAATGGCACTTC.